This T cell receptor (beta chain) was identified during a study of cytomegalovirus exposure and HLA in healthy donors. Regarding the study as a whole: Prior analysis indicated that the majority of TCR beta V segments exhibited productivity approximately 87% or approximately 30% of the time. Most TCR sequences were uncommon, yet certain public TCRs appeared in many donors. Accurate prediction of HLA-A and HLA-B alleles (for most subjects) was reportedly achieved from TCR beta sequences.

Details on this clone: Its specificity is not known.

PCR involved 60 Vbeta and 13 Jbeta primers. Some clones are missing from TCRdb's copy, which holds only in-frame ones; the method was immunoSEQ multiplex PCR. This table lists 80,000 to 95,000 clones. Sequenced material: PBMCs. The sequence derives from a woman younger than 45 in good health and CMV-seronegative.

The CDR3 region has the DNA TGTGCCAGCAGTGTAAAGGCGGGGACAGGAACTTATAGCAATCAGCCCCAGCATTTT. This sequence encodes CASSVKAGTGTYSNQPQHF. The chain carries TRBV6-1 and TRBJ1-5; 8 bases agree with TRBD1. Trimming removed 4 bases from V and 0 bases from J; junction bases left unmatched: 14. This CDR3 has 19 amino acids. Germline CDR1 is MNHNS and CDR2 is SASEGT.